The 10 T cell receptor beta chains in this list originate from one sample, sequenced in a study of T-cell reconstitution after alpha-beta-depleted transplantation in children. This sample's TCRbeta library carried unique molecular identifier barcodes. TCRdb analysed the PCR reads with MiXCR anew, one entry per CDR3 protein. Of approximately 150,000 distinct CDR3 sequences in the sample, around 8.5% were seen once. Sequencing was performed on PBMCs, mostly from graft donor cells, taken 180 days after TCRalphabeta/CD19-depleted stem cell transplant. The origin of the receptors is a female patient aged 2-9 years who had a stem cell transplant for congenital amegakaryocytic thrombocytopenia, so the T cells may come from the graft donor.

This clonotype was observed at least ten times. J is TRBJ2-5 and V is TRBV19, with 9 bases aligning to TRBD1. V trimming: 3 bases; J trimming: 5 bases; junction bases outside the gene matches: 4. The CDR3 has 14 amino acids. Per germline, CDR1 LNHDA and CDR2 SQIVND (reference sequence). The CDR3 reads CASSIGTGQETQYF. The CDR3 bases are TGTGCCAGTAGTATTGGGACAGGGCAGGAGACCCAGTACTTC.

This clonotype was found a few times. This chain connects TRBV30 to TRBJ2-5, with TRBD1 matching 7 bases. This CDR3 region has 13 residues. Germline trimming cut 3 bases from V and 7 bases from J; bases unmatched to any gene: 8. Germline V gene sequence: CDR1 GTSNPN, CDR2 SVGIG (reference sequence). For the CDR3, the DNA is TGTGCCTGGAGCCACAGGGGATTGGGGACCCAGTACTTC. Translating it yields CAWSHRGLGTQYF.

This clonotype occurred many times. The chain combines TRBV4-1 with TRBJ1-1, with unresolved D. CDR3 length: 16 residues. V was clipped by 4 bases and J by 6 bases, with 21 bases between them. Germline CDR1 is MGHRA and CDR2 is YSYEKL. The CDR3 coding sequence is TGCGCCAGCAGCCTATCCCTTGGGCCGCCCCGGGCTGAAGCTTTCTTT. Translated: CASSLSLGPPRAEAFF.

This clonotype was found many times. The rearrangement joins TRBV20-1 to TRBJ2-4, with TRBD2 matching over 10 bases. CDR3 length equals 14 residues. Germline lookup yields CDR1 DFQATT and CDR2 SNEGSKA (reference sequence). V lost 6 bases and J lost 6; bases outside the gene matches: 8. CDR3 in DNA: TGCAGTGCCAGGACTAGCGGCTGGGGAAACATTCAGTACTTC. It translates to CSARTSGWGNIQYF.

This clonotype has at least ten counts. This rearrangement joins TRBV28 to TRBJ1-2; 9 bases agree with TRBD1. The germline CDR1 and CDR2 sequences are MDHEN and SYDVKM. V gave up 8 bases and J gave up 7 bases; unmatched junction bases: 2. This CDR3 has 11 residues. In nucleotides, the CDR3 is TGTGCCAGCGGGACAGGGTTTGGCTACACCTTC. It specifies CASGTGFGYTF.

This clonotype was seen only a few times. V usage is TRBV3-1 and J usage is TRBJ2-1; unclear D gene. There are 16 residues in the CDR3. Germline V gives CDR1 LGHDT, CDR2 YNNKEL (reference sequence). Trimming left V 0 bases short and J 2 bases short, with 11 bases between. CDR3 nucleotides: TGTGCCAGCAGCCAAGAGTTAGCCAATCCCTACAATGAGCAGTTCTTC. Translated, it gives CASSQELANPYNEQFF.

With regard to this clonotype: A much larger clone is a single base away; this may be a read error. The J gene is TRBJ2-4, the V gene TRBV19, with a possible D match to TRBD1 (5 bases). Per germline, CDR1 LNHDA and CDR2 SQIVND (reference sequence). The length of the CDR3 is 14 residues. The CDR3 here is CASRTQVNSNSQYF. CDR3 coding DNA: TGTGCCAGTAGGACACAGGTTAACTCAAACAGTCAGTACTTC.

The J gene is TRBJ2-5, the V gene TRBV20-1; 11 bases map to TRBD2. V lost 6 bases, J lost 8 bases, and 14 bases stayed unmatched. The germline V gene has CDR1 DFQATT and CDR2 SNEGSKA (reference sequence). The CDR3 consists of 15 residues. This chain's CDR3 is CSATSGGPGRPTQYF. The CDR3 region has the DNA TGCAGTGCAACTAGCGGGGGACCGGGGCGGCCCACCCAGTACTTC.

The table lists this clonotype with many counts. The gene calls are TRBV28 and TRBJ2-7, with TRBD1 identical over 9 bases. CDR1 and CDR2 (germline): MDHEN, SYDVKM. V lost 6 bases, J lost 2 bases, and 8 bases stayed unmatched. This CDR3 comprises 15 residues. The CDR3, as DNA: TGTGCCAGCAGGGAACAGGGGGCGCGGACCTACGAGCAGTACTTC. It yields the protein CASREQGARTYEQYF.

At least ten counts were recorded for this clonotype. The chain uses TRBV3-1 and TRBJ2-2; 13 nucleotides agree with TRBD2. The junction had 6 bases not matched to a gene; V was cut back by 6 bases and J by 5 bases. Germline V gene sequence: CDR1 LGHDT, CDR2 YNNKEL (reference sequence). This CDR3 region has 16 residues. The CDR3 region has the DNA TGTGCCAGCAGACGACTAGCGGGAGGCCATACCGGGGAGCTGTTTTTT. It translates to CASRRLAGGHTGELFF.